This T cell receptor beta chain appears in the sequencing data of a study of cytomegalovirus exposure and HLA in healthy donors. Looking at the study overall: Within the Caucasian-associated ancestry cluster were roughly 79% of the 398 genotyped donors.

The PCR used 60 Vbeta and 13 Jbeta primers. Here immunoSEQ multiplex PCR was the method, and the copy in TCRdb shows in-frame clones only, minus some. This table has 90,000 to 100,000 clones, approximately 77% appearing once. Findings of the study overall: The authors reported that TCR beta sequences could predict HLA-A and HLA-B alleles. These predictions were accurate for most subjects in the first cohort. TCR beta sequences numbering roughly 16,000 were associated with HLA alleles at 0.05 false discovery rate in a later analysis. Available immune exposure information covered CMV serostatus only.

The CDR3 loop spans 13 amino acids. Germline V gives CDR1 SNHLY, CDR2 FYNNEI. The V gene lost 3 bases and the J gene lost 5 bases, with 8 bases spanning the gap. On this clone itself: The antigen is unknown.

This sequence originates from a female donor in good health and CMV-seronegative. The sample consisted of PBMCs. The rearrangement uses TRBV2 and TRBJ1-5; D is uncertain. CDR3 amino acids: CASSESRYQPQHF. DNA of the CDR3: TGTGCCAGCAGTGAGTCCCGTTATCAGCCCCAGCATTTT.